What follows describes a single T cell receptor (beta chain). This sample is drawn from a study of T cell changes during pregnancy in multiple sclerosis. Sequenced by immunoSEQ multiplex PCR; TCRdb stores in-frame clones only, minus some. Of around 80,000 clones in the sample, 94% are singletons; the top ten hold 0.99%. Per germline, CDR1 SGHVS and CDR2 FQNEAQ. The V and J ends lost 5 bases and 5 bases, in that order; junction bases with no gene match: 6. The CDR3 has 14 residues. The clonotype comes from a female donor in good health, enrolled as a control in a pregnancy study. This sequence joins TRBV7-8 and TRBJ2-5; 9 positions match TRBD1. The sample here was peripheral blood, taken in the second trimester of pregnancy. The chain's CDR3 is CASSPTGGGETQYF. Here the CDR3 DNA reads TGTGCCAGCAGCCCCACAGGGGGCGGGGAGACCCAGTACTTC.